This T cell receptor (beta chain) is drawn from a study of CD8 T cells in ankylosing spondylitis (dated by TCRdb to 2017 to 2019). Some background on the complete study: The study set out to find disease-linked TCR variants by profiling T cell receptor beta repertoires in ankylosing spondylitis patients and healthy donors. Peripheral blood samples were taken, and synovial fluid was additionally collected from ankylosing spondylitis patients. The full study cohort comprised 25 ankylosing spondylitis patients and some 100 healthy donors.

Sequencing used an Illumina HiSeq 2500. TCR beta libraries were prepared by quantitative 5'-RACE with molecular barcodes. Per the authors' processing: A new computational method, built on a probabilistic model of VDJ rearrangement, was used to identify disease-linked TCR variants. TCRdb's own reprocessing of the public reads used fastp at Q25 and MiXCR and kept productive beta chains. Duplicate CDR3 protein sequences are folded into a single record with the most common DNA and genes. The V and J calls were not made by the authors but by TCRdb's processing. The sample profile shows around 250,000 distinct CDR3 sequences; 15% to 20% of them were found once. The ten largest clonotypes hold roughly 34% of the sample. What the authors observed across the whole study: Some motif variants were previously reported in synovial fluid and blood of reactive arthritis patients, suggesting common disease-initiation mechanisms. In peripheral blood, the disease-linked clones were found at relatively low frequencies and had a CD8+ phenotype. A TCR beta motif made up of several highly homologous amino acid variants appeared to be characteristic of blood from ankylosing spondylitis patients. The disease-linked clones were reported to be significantly enriched in matched synovial fluid samples from ankylosing spondylitis patients.

V sheds 1 base and J sheds 4 bases, leaving 8 bases between their ends. The CDR3 has 13 amino acids, counting the end cysteine and phenylalanine. The DNA shown is the 39-base CDR3, in frame from base 1. The CDR1 and CDR2 encoded by the germline V gene are SQVTM and ANQGSEA. This clonotype showed up many times. Its cognate antigen has yet to be identified. Within one base of it there is no much larger clone, and no base qualities were kept. The material sequenced was blood, either unsorted or a sorted T cell fraction (not recorded which). The receptor chain draws on TRBV29-1 and TRBJ2-1; the D gene assignment is ambiguous. The sequence derives from a male donor with ankylosing spondylitis or in good health (not recorded which). The CDR3 has the sequence CSVEAPTYNEQFF. The sequenced DNA: TGCAGCGTTGAAGCTCCCACATACAATGAGCAGTTCTTC.